A single sample is the source of the 21 T cell receptor beta chains below, sequenced in a study of tumor-infiltrating lymphocytes in primary liver carcinoma. Between 20 and 30 mg of unsorted bulk tissue served as the source from which RNA and DNA were co-extracted. A primer matching the constant region was used to make TCR beta cDNA from 500 to 600 ng of total RNA. ARM-PCR, slightly modified, supplied the TCR beta libraries through three nested multiplex PCR rounds. It was with TRBV1-TRBV30 forward primers and a C-beta reverse primer that the first two PCR rounds were run, at around 10 cycles each. A single record per CDR3 protein comes from TCRdb applying MiXCR to the multiplex PCR reads. Here the sample spans around 100,000 distinct CDR3 sequences, 55% to 75% being singletons. The sequencing sample was made of liver tumor tissue from sampling region 5. Subset in this sample: tumor region T5, tumor centre. The receptors stem from a woman aged 55-69 years with primary liver carcinoma and hepatitis B virus infection.

Comment on this clonotype: At one boundary the junction diverges from the germline segment, which might be a read error. The gene calls are TRBV6-4 and TRBJ2-2, with 9 bases matching TRBD2. The CDR3 totals 15 residues. The germline gives CDR1 MRHNA, CDR2 SNTAGT. Written as DNA, the CDR3 is TGTGCCAACAGGCGGGGGGGGCCGGACACCGGGGAGCTGTTGTTT. It encodes CANRRGGPDTGELLF.

This clonotype was detected only a few times. Without the conserved terminal phenylalanine or tryptophan, this CDR3 likely stems from a read error. CDR3 protein: CASSSVQGQPQHL. The CDR3 DNA is TGTGCCAGCAGTTCCGTACAGGGCCAGCCCCAGCATTTG. This chain uses TRBV11-2 with TRBJ1-5; D might be TRBD1 (6 bases). The CDR3 is 13 residues long. Germline-derived CDR1 and CDR2 are SGHAT and FQNNGV. Trimming took 6 bases from V and 7 from J, leaving 13 bases between them.

To note about this clonotype: The CDR3 does not end in the conserved phenylalanine or tryptophan, so this is likely a read error. V is TRBV11-3 and J is TRBJ2-5; D gene ambiguous. This CDR3 contains 12 residues. Per germline, CDR1 SGHNT and CDR2 YENEEA. The CDR3 DNA reads as TGTGCCAGCAACTTAGTACAAGAGACCCAGTACTTA. It translates to CASNLVQETQYL.

This clonotype was counted ten times or more. The chain links TRBV29-1 to TRBJ2-3; 7 bases are shared with TRBD2. The J segment lost 0 bases and the V segment lost 3 bases, leaving 6 bases of the junction unmatched. Germline values: CDR1 SQVTM, CDR2 ANQGSEA. CDR3 length: 15 amino acids. DNA of the CDR3: TGCAGCGTTGAGGGGGAGGGAACTAGCACAGATACGCAGTATTTT. This gives the protein CSVEGEGTSTDTQYF.

This clonotype was counted many times. The chain has TRBV5-1 and TRBJ2-6; D gene ambiguous. Germline-derived CDR1 and CDR2 are SGHRS and YFSETQ. The CDR3 extends over 14 amino acids. Between the trimmed V and J ends, which lost 4 bases and 0 bases, there was a span of 5 bases. The CDR3 region has the DNA TGCGCCAGCAGCCGGATCTCTGGGGCCAACGTCCTGACTTTC. Translated: CASSRISGANVLTF.

On this clonotype: This may come from a read error, since a much larger clone is one base off. V and J are TRBV7-9 and TRBJ1-1; D gene unclear. From germline, CDR1 is SEHNR and CDR2 FQNEAQ (reference sequence). The CDR3 loop spans 13 amino acids. With 2 bases removed from V and 3 bases from J, the gap between germline ends came to 7 bases. CDR3 nucleotides: TGTGCCAGCAGCTTACTCATGCACACTGAAGCTTTCTTT. Its translation is CASSLLMHTEAFF.

This clonotype came up once. This may arise from a read error, as a much more abundant clone is one base away. This sequence joins TRBV30 and TRBJ2-7, with D maybe TRBD1 (6 bases). The CDR3 runs to 14 residues. Trimming pared 2 bases from V and 4 bases from J, leaving 15 bases between. CDR1 GTSNPN and CDR2 SVGIG come from the germline V gene (reference sequence). The CDR3 sequence: CAWSTRLGQYEQYF. The DNA for the CDR3 is TGTGCCTGGAGTACACGTCTTGGACAGTACGAGCAGTACTTC. The full variable domain, its missing parts supplied by reference TRBV30 and TRBJ2-7, is SQTIHQWPATLVQPVGSPLSLECTVEGTSNPNLYWYRQAAGRGLQLLFYSVGIGQISSEVPQNLSASRPQDRQFILSSKKLLLSDSGFYLCAWSTRLGQYEQYFGPGTRLTVT.

Turning to this clonotype: A much larger clone lies one base from this, so it may be a read error. The V and J genes are TRBV5-4 and TRBJ2-5, with 8 bases aligning to TRBD2. With 6 bases clipped from V and 4 bases from J, the junction kept 17 bases outside the gene matches. CDR1 SGHNT and CDR2 YYREEE come from the germline V gene (reference sequence). The CDR3 totals 17 residues. CDR3 coding DNA: TGTGCCAGCATGAGGGCAGCGACTAGCGCAAGGGGAGAGACCCAGTACTTC. This sequence encodes CASMRAATSARGETQYF.

Worth noting for this clonotype: Mismatch with germline at one junction end may stem from a read error. The V call is TRBV5-1, the J call TRBJ2-3, with 8 bases fitting TRBD2. Germline CDR1 is SGHRS and CDR2 is YFSETQ. CDR3 length: 16 amino acids. CDR3: CASSLSGGGGTDRQYF. The CDR3 region has the DNA TGCGCCAGCAGCTTGAGCGGGGGAGGCGGCACAGATAGGCAGTATTTT.

This clonotype has just one count. The chain employs TRBV6-1 and TRBJ1-5; a possible D gene is TRBD1 (6 bases). The CDR3 runs 15 residues. The germline CDR1 and CDR2 sequences are MNHNS and SASEGT. This CDR3 is CVSSLRGDGNQPQHF. The DNA for the CDR3 is TGTGTCAGTAGCCTTAGGGGGGACGGTAATCAGCCCCAGCATTTT.

The chain combines TRBV28 with TRBJ2-2, with D maybe TRBD2 (6 bases). Germline V gene lookup returns CDR1 MDHEN and CDR2 SYDVKM. This CDR3 is built from 17 residues. Trimming removed 8 bases from V and 7 bases from J, with 26 bases in between. The CDR3 here is CASGPDVGSGAIGELFF. CDR3 in DNA: TGTGCCAGCGGGCCAGATGTAGGATCGGGAGCTATCGGGGAGCTGTTTTTT.

The chain employs TRBV11-2 and TRBJ2-7; weak D call: TRBD1 (5 bases). Trimming cost V 5 bases and J 9 bases, with 20 bases left between them. The CDR3 totals 14 residues. Germline V gene lookup returns CDR1 SGHAT and CDR2 FQNNGV. This CDR3 reads CASSPSVRVYWQYF. Written as DNA, the CDR3 is TGTGCCAGCAGCCCCTCGGTCAGGGTCTACTGGCAGTACTTC.

About this clonotype: The CDR3 ends on some other residue instead of the conserved phenylalanine or tryptophan, so this is likely a read error. This chain links TRBV10-1 with TRBJ2-2; D not resolved. The V gene's germline CDR1 is WNHNN and CDR2 SYGVQD (reference sequence). There are 13 residues in the CDR3. The CDR3 region is CASSLWNTGELFS. In nucleotides, the CDR3 is TGTGCCAGCAGTCTCTGGAACACCGGGGAGCTGTTTTCT.

This clonotype was counted only a few times. The rearrangement links TRBV2 to TRBJ1-1; 7 positions agree with TRBD1. The trim removed 4 bases at V and 1 base at J, leaving 3 bases unmatched. The CDR3 loop spans 14 amino acids. Per germline, CDR1 SNHLY and CDR2 FYNNEI. The CDR3 loop is CASSVRQGNTEAFF. The CDR3 DNA sequence: TGTGCCAGCAGTGTAAGACAGGGGAACACTGAAGCTTTCTTT.

In the case of this clonotype: No conserved phenylalanine or tryptophan is present at the end of the CDR3, so a read error is the likely explanation. The limits of the CDR3 on the DNA are not certain, so only TCRdb's listed CDR3 is given. The V and J genes are TRBV11-3 and TRBJ2-1; no DNA check was done on the table's D call, TRBD1. The CDR3 is 13 amino acids in total, end residues counted. Germline V lookup: CDR1 SGHNT, CDR2 YENEEA. The CDR3 sequence is CASSARGYNEQLS.

As to this clonotype: One end of the junction varies from germline; a read error may be responsible. The gene calls are TRBV11-2 and TRBJ2-3; no clear D. Per germline, CDR1 SGHAT and CDR2 FQNNGV. This CDR3 is 14 amino acids long. The CDR3 coding sequence is TGTGCCTGCAGCGTAAACGTATGGTTGGATACGCAGTATTTT. This sequence encodes CACSVNVWLDTQYF.

By its share, this clonotype is medium-sized. This rearrangement joins TRBV11-2 to TRBJ2-1; 8 bases fit TRBD2. With V trimmed by 2 bases and J by 6 bases, 6 bases remained unmatched. The germline CDR1 and CDR2 sequences are SGHAT and FQNNGV. CDR3 length equals 15 residues. The CDR3 sequence: CASSLSAGEGNEQFF. For the CDR3, the DNA is TGTGCCAGCAGCTTATCAGCGGGAGAAGGCAATGAGCAGTTCTTC. The full variable domain, rest sourced from reference TRBV11-2 and TRBJ2-1, is EAGVAQSPRYKIIEKRQSVAFWCNPISGHATLYWYQQILGQGPKLLIQFQNNGVVDDSQLPKDRFSAERLKGVDSTLKIQPAKLEDSAVYLCASSLSAGEGNEQFFGPGTRLTVL.

The chain couples TRBV7-9 to TRBJ2-3; tentatively, D is TRBD2 (7 bases). Germline V gene lookup returns CDR1 SEHNR and CDR2 FQNEAQ (reference sequence). Trimming took 1 base from V and 4 from J, leaving 9 bases between them. CDR3 length: 14 residues. CDR3: CASSLGGGADTQYF. CDR3 nucleotides: TGTGCCAGCAGCTTAGGAGGGGGGGCAGATACGCAGTATTTT. Using reference TRBV7-9 and TRBJ2-3 for the parts outside the CDR3, the full variable domain is DTGVSQNPRHKITKRGQNVTFRCDPISEHNRLYWYRQTLGQGPEFLTYFQNEAQLEKSRLLSDRFSAERPKGSFSTLEIQRTEQGDSAMYLCASSLGGGADTQYFGPGTRLTVL.

Notes on this clonotype: This may be a read error: a much more frequent sequence differs by one nucleotide. The chain uses TRBV28 and TRBJ1-6; TRBD1 agrees at 9 bases. The CDR3 covers 14 residues. The germline CDR1 and CDR2 sequences are MDHEN and SYDVKM. Germline trimming cut 2 bases from V and 12 bases from J; bases unmatched to any gene: 5. CDR3 in DNA: TGTGCCAGCAGTTTAGGGGACAGGGTTTTACCCCTCCACTTT. This codes for CASSLGDRVLPLHF.

By sample fraction, this clonotype is medium-sized (0.01 to 0.1%). This chain connects TRBV11-3 to TRBJ2-1; 10 nucleotides align to TRBD2. The V segment lost 1 base and the J segment 9 bases; nucleotides outside the gene matches: 6. CDR1 SGHNT and CDR2 YENEEA come from the germline V gene. The CDR3 runs 15 residues. CDR3 protein: CASSLGTSGIGEQFF. The CDR3 coding sequence is TGTGCCAGCAGCTTAGGCACTAGCGGGATAGGTGAGCAGTTCTTC.

To note about this clonotype: The final CDR3 position lacks the conserved phenylalanine or tryptophan, pointing to a likely read error. The gene calls are TRBV11-3 and TRBJ2-2; D gene unclear. Trimming shortened V by 1 base and J by 3 bases, and 6 bases separated the two germline ends. The CDR3 is 14 amino acids. Germline CDR1 reads SGHNT; CDR2 reads YENEEA. The CDR3 reads CASSLAGDTGELFS. In DNA, the CDR3 is TGTGCCAGCAGCTTAGCTGGGGACACCGGGGAGCTGTTTTCT.